This record concerns one T cell receptor beta chain sequence. The table lists this clonotype with a few counts. There is no known antigen for this receptor. No clone much larger than this one lies a single base away; base qualities are absent. This entry belongs to a study of spatial heterogeneity in lung cancer (dated by TCRdb to about 2019). Notes on the research overall: More beta-chain than alpha-chain transcripts were consistently detected, likely reflecting higher beta-chain transcript abundance. In non-small cell lung cancer, the study made a quantitative comparison of TCR alpha and beta repertoires among multiple tumor regions, matched nontumor lung and blood. In the raw uncorrected reads, each unique combination of TCR and UMI appeared more than ten times on average. Both alpha and beta chains were TCR-sequenced in samples taken at surgery, namely 220 tumor regions, fewer than 80 matched nontumor lung samples and 45 to 60 PBMC samples. Nonsynonymous mutation counts, determined by whole-exome sequencing of tumor tissue, were related to features of the TCR repertoire.

Results and caveats for the whole study, not just this receptor: Additional single-cell paired TCR alpha and beta sequencing was considered necessary to confirm, at a functional level, the hypothesis that regional TCRs recognize regional mutations. Ubiquitous expanded tumor TCRs were detected in blood more often at tumor resection than at routine follow-up.

The V and J ends are trimmed by 3 bases and 3 bases, leaving 12 bases between them. Per the germline V gene, SQVTM is the CDR1 and ANQGSEA is the CDR2. The CDR3 has 14 amino acids, counting the end cysteine and phenylalanine. Kept here is only the CDR3 DNA, which spans 42 bases and is read in frame from base 1. This specimen's time point label, per the study, means: sample taken at primary tumor resection. TCR sequencing used whole RNA extracted from tumor and nontumor lung tissue, or from cryopreserved PBMC samples, without cell sorting. Donors were 72 patients with early-stage, untreated non-small cell lung cancer from the lung TRACERx cohort. Only patients with enough RNA available from two or more tumor regions were chosen for TCR sequencing. Library preparation used 5' RACE. Data came from a NextSeq 500. The TCR library protocol attached a unique molecular identifier to each TCR cDNA molecule to allow correction of PCR and sequencing errors. The original pipeline was this. TCR identification, UMI-based error correction and CDR3 extraction were performed with Decombinator tools. TCRs above a frequency of 2 per 1,000, corresponding to the top 1% of the tumor frequency distribution, were defined as expanded. Each repertoire was subsampled 100 times to 5,000 TCRs, after which Renyi diversity was computed with the R vegan package. CDR3 similarity networks were built from amino acid triplet string-kernel similarity, connecting CDR3s with pairwise similarity above 0.82. The public reads were run again by TCRdb, first through fastp at Q25 and then through MiXCR, and only productive beta chains were kept. All rows with the same CDR3 protein become a single entry with the most common DNA and genes. The V and J calls and clone size are TCRdb's, not the authors'. The sample records tens of thousands of distinct CDR3 sequences, 12% of which are singletons. Roughly 40% of the sample rests with the top ten.

Material: PBMCs, obtained at surgery. This sequence uses TRBV29-1 and TRBJ2-1, and TRBD1 may be the D gene, going by 5 matching bases. The sequence derives from a female donor with early-stage non-small cell lung cancer. The CDR3 loop reads CSVDIGALYNEQFF. The sequenced DNA: TGCAGCGTTGATATAGGGGCCCTCTACAATGAGCAGTTCTTC.